The 20 T cell receptor beta chains below were found in one sample sequenced in a study of blood T cell repertoires in COVID-19. Some clones are missing from TCRdb's copy, which holds only in-frame ones; the method was immunoSEQ multiplex PCR. The sample lists 90,000 to 110,000 clones, around 83% occurring once. Material: peripheral blood. These receptor sequences come from an elderly woman with active or convalescent COVID-19.

The chain recombines TRBV19 with TRBJ2-6; possible D gene TRBD1, 6 bases. Trimming stripped 5 bases from V and 0 bases from J, with 20 bases between. Germline CDR1 reads LNHDA; CDR2 reads SQIVND (reference sequence). This CDR3 spans 19 amino acids. The CDR3 DNA sequence: TGTGCCAGTAGTCTCTACCGGCAGGGGAAGATCTCTGGGGCCAACGTCCTGACTTTC. Its translation: CASSLYRQGKISGANVLTF. Complete variable domain (other parts from reference TRBV19 and TRBJ2-6): DGGITQSPKYLFRKEGQNVTLSCEQNLNHDAMYWYRQDPGQGLRLIYYSQIVNDFQKGDIAEGYSVSREKKESFPLTVTSAQKNPTAFYLCASSLYRQGKISGANVLTFGAGSRLTVL.

CDR3 bases: TGTGCCACCAGCCCCCAGGGGGAGAATGAAAAACTGTTTTTT. Translating it yields CATSPQGENEKLFF. The chain links TRBV15 to TRBJ1-4; 7 bases match TRBD1. CDR3 length: 14 residues. V gave up 5 bases and J gave up 5 bases; unmatched junction bases: 5. Germline CDR1 and CDR2: LNHNV and YYDKDF (reference sequence).

This chain links TRBV11-2 with TRBJ2-7, with TRBD2 identical over 9 bases. Trimming at V came to 5 bases and at J to 6 bases, leaving 8 bases not matched to a gene. CDR1 and CDR2 (germline): SGHAT, FQNNGV. The CDR3 is 14 amino acids. The CDR3 reads CASSRGLAWIEQYF. In DNA form, the CDR3 reads TGTGCCAGCAGCCGCGGACTAGCGTGGATCGAGCAGTACTTC.

A remark on this clone: One junction end disagrees with the germline gene, perhaps due to a read error. CDR3 in DNA: TGTGCCAGCTCACCACCGTCGGGGGTTTCCTCCGAGCAGTACTTC. As protein: CASSPPSGVSSEQYF. The chain links TRBV18 to TRBJ2-7; tentative D call: TRBD2 (6 bases). The V gene's germline CDR1 is KGHSH and CDR2 LQKENI. This CDR3 region has 15 residues.

This clone was recorded only once. This sequence joins TRBV27 and TRBJ1-2, with 8 nucleotides matching TRBD1. V gave up 1 base and J gave up 0 bases; unmatched junction bases: 4. Germline V gene lookup returns CDR1 MNHEY and CDR2 SMNVEV (reference sequence). CDR3 length equals 16 residues. The CDR3, as DNA: TGTGCCAGCAGTTTATTCGGACAGGGAGCTAACTATGGCTACACCTTC. It translates to CASSLFGQGANYGYTF.

The chain employs TRBV9 and TRBJ1-2; D is possibly TRBD1 (6 bases). This CDR3 contains 14 residues. Germline lookup yields CDR1 SGDLS and CDR2 YYNGEE. V shed 0 bases and J shed 8 bases, with 14 bases lying between them. This CDR3 reads CASSVERGARGYTF. The CDR3 DNA follows: TGTGCCAGCAGCGTAGAGCGGGGGGCGCGGGGCTACACCTTC. Supplemented by reference TRBV9 and TRBJ1-2, the full variable domain reads DSGVTQTPKHLITATGQRVTLRCSPRSGDLSVYWYQQSLDQGLQFLIQYYNGEERAKGNILERFSAQQFPDLHSELNLSSLELGDSALYFCASSVERGARGYTFGSGTRLTVV.

The V gene is TRBV28, the J gene TRBJ2-7; weak D call: TRBD1 (6 bases). The CDR3 runs 14 residues. Deletions cut 10 bases from V and 6 bases from J, with 22 bases between. CDR1 MDHEN and CDR2 SYDVKM come from the germline V gene. This chain's CDR3 is CATLMTGIKGEQYF. The DNA of the CDR3 is TGTGCCACCTTAATGACAGGTATTAAGGGCGAGCAGTACTTC.

The CDR3 nucleotides are TGTGCCAGCAGTTTAAAACAGGGGCTCCTGACCACTGAAGCTTTCTTT. Amino acid sequence: CASSLKQGLLTTEAFF. J is TRBJ1-1 and V is TRBV28, with 7 bases identical to TRBD1. CDR3 size: 16 residues. With V trimmed by 2 bases and J by 4 bases, 10 bases remained unmatched. Per the germline V gene, CDR1 is MDHEN and CDR2 is SYDVKM.

Points on this clone: A read error may produce the germline difference seen at one junction end. The genes are TRBV27 and TRBJ1-2; 8 bases map to TRBD1. Germline V CDR1 and CDR2: MNHEY, SMNVEV (reference sequence). This CDR3 contains 13 residues. For the CDR3, the DNA is TGTGCCAGCAGTCTATCAGGGGGCTGGGGCTACACCTTC. As protein: CASSLSGGWGYTF.

The V call is TRBV3-1 (or the pseudogene TRBV3-2), the J call TRBJ2-5; D gene unclear. V was trimmed by 4 bases and J by 6 bases, leaving 12 bases between them. Germline V gene data show CDR1 as LGHDT and CDR2 as YNNKEL (reference sequence). The CDR3 has 13 amino acids. CDR3 coding DNA: TGTGCCAGCAGCCCGAGAGGTAGCAAGACCCAGTACTTC. Protein sequence: CASSPRGSKTQYF.

This clone was seen just once. This chain joins TRBV10-3 and TRBJ2-5, with TRBD2 matching over 14 bases. Germline loops: CDR1 ENHRY, CDR2 SYGVKD. J was trimmed by 3 bases and V by 10 bases; bases with no gene match: 7. The length of the CDR3 is 15 residues. The CDR3 region has the DNA TGTGCCACCACGACTAGCGGGAGGGCGAAAGAGACCCAGTACTTC. Its protein product is CATTTSGRAKETQYF.

J is TRBJ2-7 and V is TRBV6-2 or TRBV6-3; the D is unclear. This CDR3 region has 14 residues. V lost 2 bases and J lost 0, with 8 bases in between. Germline values: CDR1 MNHEY, CDR2 SVGEGT. The DNA for the CDR3 is TGTGCCAGCAGTTACATCACACCCTCCTACGAGCAGTACTTC. Amino acids: CASSYITPSYEQYF.

The chain couples TRBV5-1 to TRBJ1-6, with unresolved D. This CDR3 is built from 15 residues. V dropped 4 bases and J dropped 13 bases, with 21 bases sitting between them. Germline CDR1 is SGHRS and CDR2 is YFSETQ. CDR3 coding DNA: TGCGCCAGCAGCGCCGATCCTCCATTCTCTGCGCCCCTCCACTTT. Translated: CASSADPPFSAPLHF.

The chain joins TRBV6-5 to TRBJ2-5; D perhaps matches TRBD1 (5 bases). There are 13 residues in the CDR3. V lost 5 bases, J lost 5 bases, and 12 bases lay in between. Germline assignment: CDR1 MNHEY and CDR2 SVGAGI. CDR3 in amino acids: CASSPQERETQYF. For the CDR3, the DNA is TGTGCCAGCAGTCCACAGGAACGGGAGACCCAGTACTTC.

The gene calls are TRBV27 and TRBJ2-3, with no clear D. Between the trimmed V and J ends, which lost 4 bases and 10 bases, there was a span of 18 bases. The CDR3 extends over 14 amino acids. CDR1 and CDR2 from the germline V gene are MNHEY and SMNVEV (reference sequence). CDR3 amino acids: CASSSDLSRSAQYF. CDR3 coding DNA: TGTGCCAGCAGTTCCGACTTGTCTCGGTCGGCGCAGTATTTT.

The genes are TRBV12-3 or TRBV12-4 and TRBJ2-7, with a possible D match to TRBD2 (5 bases). V was clipped by 2 bases and J by 12 bases, with 14 bases between them. This CDR3 contains 12 residues. The CDR3 DNA is TGTGCCAGCAGTTTAAGGCTAGCCGCCCGGTACTTC. Its translation is CASSLRLAARYF.

The chain links TRBV7-9 to TRBJ1-2; a weak D match, TRBD1 (5 bases). Germline lookup yields CDR1 SEHNR and CDR2 FQNEAQ (reference sequence). Trimming removed 4 bases at V and 6 bases at J, with 15 bases between. The CDR3 extends over 14 amino acids. The CDR3 DNA is TGTGCCAGCAGCTCTTCTGGATGGACAAATGGCTACACCTTC. Protein sequence: CASSSSGWTNGYTF.

In its sample, this clone was seen once. The rearrangement uses TRBV29-1 and TRBJ2-7; D may be TRBD2 (6 bases). The CDR3 has 13 amino acids. Trimming shortened V by 4 bases and J by 4 bases, and 14 bases separated the two germline ends. From germline, CDR1 is SQVTM and CDR2 ANQGSEA. The CDR3 sequence: CSVGRDLVYEQYF. The CDR3 coding sequence is TGCAGCGTTGGGAGGGACTTAGTTTACGAGCAGTACTTC.

This clone appeared a single time. The chain combines TRBV19 with TRBJ1-6, with D hard to call. Trimming removed 5 bases from V and 5 bases from J, with 7 bases in between. Looked up from germline, CDR1 is LNHDA and CDR2 is SQIVND (reference sequence). The CDR3 runs to 13 residues. CDR3 DNA: TGTGCCAGTAGTCCCCAGAATAATTCACCCCTCCACTTT. Its translation is CASSPQNNSPLHF.

CDR3 region: CASSGTSYEQYF. CDR3 sequence (DNA): TGTGCCAGCAGTGGGACTTCCTACGAGCAGTACTTC. This sequence joins TRBV2 and TRBJ2-7, with a possible D match to TRBD2 (5 bases). This CDR3 has 12 amino acids. Deletions cut 4 bases from V and 1 base from J, with 5 bases between. In germline, CDR1 is SNHLY, CDR2 FYNNEI. Full variable domain (rest looked up from reference TRBV2 and TRBJ2-7): EPEVTQTPSHQVTQMGQEVILRCVPISNHLYFYWYRQILGQKVEFLVSFYNNEISEKSEIFDDQFSVERPDGSNFTLKIRSTKLEDSAMYFCASSGTSYEQYFGPGTRLTVT.